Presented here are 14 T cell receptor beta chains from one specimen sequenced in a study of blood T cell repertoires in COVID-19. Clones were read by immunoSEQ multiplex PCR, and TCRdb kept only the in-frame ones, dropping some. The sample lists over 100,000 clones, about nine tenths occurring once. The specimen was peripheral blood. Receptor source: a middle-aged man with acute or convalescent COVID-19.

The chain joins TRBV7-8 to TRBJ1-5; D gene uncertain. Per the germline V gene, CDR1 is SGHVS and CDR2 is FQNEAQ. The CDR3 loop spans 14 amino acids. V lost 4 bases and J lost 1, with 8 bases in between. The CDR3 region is CASSWAVSNQPQHF. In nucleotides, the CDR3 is TGTGCCAGCAGCTGGGCAGTGAGCAATCAGCCCCAGCATTTT.

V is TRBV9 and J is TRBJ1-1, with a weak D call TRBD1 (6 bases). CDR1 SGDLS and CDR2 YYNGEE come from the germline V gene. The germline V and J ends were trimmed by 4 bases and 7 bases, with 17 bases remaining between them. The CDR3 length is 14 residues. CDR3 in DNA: TGTGCCAGCAGCTCACAGGGCGAGCAGGGTGAAGCTTTCTTT. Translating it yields CASSSQGEQGEAFF.

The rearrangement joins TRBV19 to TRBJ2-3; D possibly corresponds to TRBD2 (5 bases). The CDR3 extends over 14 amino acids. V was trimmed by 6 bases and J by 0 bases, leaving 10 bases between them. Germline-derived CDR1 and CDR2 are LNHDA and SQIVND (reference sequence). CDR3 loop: CASSLEGSTDTQYF. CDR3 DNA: TGTGCCAGTAGCCTTGAGGGAAGCACAGATACGCAGTATTTT.

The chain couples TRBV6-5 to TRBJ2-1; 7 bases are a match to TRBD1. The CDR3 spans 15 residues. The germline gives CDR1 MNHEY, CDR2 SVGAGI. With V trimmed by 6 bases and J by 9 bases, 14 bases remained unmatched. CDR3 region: CASSKPWDRRTEQFF. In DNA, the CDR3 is TGTGCCAGCAGCAAACCTTGGGACAGACGTACTGAGCAGTTCTTC.

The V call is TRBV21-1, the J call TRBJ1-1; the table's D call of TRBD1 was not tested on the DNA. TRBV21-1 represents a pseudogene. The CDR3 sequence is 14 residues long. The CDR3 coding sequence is TGTGCCAGCAGCGGCCGGGACACGAACACTGAAGCTTTCTTT. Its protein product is CASSGRDTNTEAFF.

The DNA of the CDR3 is TGTGCCAGCAGCTTAAAGTCGCGCGACAGGGCCTCACCCCTCCACTTT. It specifies CASSLKSRDRASPLHF. This sequence joins TRBV5-4 and TRBJ1-6; 7 bases align to TRBD1. The CDR3 is made up of 16 amino acids. In germline, CDR1 is SGHNT, CDR2 YYREEE (reference sequence). V lost 2 bases, J lost 10 bases, and 12 bases stayed unmatched.

CDR3 amino acids: CASSNTGSYEAFF. As DNA, the CDR3 is TGCGCCAGCAGCAACACAGGGTCCTACGAAGCTTTCTTT. The chain combines TRBV5-1 with TRBJ1-1; the D gene is possibly TRBD1 (6 bases). The CDR3 is made up of 13 amino acids. Trimming removed 4 bases at V and 8 bases at J, with 15 bases between. Germline CDR1 and CDR2: SGHRS and YFSETQ.

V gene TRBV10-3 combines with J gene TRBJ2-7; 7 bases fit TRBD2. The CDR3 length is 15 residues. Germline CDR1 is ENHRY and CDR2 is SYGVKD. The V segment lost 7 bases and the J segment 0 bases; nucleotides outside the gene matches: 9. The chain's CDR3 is CAIISTSRPSYEQYF. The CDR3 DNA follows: TGTGCCATCATCTCGACTAGCCGGCCCTCCTACGAGCAGTACTTC.

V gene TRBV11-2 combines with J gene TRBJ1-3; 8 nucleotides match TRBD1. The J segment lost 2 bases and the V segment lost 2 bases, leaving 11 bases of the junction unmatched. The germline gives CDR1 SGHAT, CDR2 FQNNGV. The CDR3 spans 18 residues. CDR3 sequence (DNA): TGTGCCAGCAGCTTACGGCGACAGGGGTATTTAGCTGGAAACACCATATATTTT. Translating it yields CASSLRRQGYLAGNTIYF. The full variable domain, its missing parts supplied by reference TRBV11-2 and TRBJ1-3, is EAGVAQSPRYKIIEKRQSVAFWCNPISGHATLYWYQQILGQGPKLLIQFQNNGVVDDSQLPKDRFSAERLKGVDSTLKIQPAKLEDSAVYLCASSLRRQGYLAGNTIYFGEGSWLTVV.

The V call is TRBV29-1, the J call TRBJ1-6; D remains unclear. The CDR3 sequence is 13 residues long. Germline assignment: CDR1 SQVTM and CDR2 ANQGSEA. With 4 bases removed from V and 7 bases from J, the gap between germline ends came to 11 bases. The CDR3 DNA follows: TGCAGCGTTGGAGAGGGCTTGAATTCACCCCTCCACTTT. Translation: CSVGEGLNSPLHF.

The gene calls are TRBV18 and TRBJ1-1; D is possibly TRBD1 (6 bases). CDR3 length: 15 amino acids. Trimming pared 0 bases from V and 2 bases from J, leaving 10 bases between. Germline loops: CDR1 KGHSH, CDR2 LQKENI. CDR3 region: CASSPPNRANTEAFF. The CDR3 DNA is TGTGCCAGCTCACCACCGAACAGGGCAAACACTGAAGCTTTCTTT.

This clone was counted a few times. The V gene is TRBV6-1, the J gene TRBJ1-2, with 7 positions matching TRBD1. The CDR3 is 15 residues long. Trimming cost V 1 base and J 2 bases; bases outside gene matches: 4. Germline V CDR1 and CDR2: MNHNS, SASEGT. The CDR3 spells CASSEGQGLNYGYTF. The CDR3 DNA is TGTGCCAGCAGTGAAGGACAGGGCCTAAACTATGGCTACACCTTC.

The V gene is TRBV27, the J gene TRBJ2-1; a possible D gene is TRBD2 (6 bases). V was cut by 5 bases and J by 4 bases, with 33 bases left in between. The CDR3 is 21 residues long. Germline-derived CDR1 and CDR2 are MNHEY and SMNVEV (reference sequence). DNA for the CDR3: TGTGCCAGCAGTCCTGCCCTACAGCCCGCAACAATAGGGAGGAGGTACAATGAGCAGTTCTTC. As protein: CASSPALQPATIGRRYNEQFF.

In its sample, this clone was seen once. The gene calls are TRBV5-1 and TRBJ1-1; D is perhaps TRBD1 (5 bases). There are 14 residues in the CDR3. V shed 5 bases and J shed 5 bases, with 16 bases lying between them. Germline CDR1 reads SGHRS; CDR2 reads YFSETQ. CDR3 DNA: TGCGCCAGCAGTTACGGGCAGGAGGGGACTGAAGCTTTCTTT. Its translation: CASSYGQEGTEAFF.